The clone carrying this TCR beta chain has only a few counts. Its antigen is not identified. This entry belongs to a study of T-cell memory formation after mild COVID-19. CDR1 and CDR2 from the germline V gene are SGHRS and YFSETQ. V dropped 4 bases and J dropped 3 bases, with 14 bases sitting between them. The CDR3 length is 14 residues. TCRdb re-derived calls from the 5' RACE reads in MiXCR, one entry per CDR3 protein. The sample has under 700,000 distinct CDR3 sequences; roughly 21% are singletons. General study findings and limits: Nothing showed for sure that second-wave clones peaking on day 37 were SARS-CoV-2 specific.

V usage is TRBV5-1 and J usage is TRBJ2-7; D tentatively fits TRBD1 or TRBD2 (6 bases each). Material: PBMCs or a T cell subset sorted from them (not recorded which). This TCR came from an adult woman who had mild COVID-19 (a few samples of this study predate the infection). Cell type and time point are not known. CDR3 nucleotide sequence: TGCGCCAGCAGCCCTGGGGGCGGGGACTACGAGCAGTACTTC. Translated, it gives CASSPGGGDYEQYF.